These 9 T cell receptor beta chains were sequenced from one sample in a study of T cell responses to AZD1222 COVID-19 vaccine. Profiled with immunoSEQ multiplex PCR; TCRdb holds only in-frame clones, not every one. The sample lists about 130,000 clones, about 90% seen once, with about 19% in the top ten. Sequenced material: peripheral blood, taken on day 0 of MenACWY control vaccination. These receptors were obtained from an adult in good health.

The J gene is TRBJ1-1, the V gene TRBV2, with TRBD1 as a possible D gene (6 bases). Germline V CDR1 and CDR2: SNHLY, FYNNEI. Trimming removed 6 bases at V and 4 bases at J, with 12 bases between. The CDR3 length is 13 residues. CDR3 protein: CASRGEGVTEAFF. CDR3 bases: TGTGCCAGCAGAGGGGAGGGGGTCACTGAAGCTTTCTTT.

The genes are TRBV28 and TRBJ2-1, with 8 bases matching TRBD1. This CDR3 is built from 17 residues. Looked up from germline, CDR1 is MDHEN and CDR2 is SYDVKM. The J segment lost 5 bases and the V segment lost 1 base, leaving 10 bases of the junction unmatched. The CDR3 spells CASSLYLRQGRNNEQFF. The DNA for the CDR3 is TGTGCCAGCAGTTTATACCTGAGACAGGGGCGGAACAATGAGCAGTTCTTC.

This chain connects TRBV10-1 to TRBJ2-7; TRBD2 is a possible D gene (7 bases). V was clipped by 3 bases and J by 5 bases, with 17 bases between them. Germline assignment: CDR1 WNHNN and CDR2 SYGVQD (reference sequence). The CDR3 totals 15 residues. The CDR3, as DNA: TGCGCCAGCAGTGAAATTTGGGGGGGCGCGGACGAGCAGTACTTC. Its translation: CASSEIWGGADEQYF.

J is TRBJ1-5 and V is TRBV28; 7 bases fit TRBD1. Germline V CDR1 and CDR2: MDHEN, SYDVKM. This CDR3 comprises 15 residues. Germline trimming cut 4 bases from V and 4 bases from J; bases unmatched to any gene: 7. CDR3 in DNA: TGTGCCAGCAGTTCGAGCCGGGACAGAAATCAGCCCCAGCATTTT. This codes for CASSSSRDRNQPQHF. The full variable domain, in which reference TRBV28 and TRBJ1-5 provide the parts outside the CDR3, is DVKVTQSSRYLVKRTGEKVFLECVQDMDHENMFWYRQDPGLGLRLIYFSYDVKMKEKGDIPEGYSVSREKKERFSLILESASTNQTSMYLCASSSSRDRNQPQHFGDGTRLSIL.

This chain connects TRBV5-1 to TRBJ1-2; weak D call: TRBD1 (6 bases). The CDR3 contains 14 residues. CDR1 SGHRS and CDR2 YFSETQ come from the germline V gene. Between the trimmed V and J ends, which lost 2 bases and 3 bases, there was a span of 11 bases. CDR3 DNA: TGCGCCAGCAGCTTTACTGACAGGCACTATGGCTACACCTTC. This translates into CASSFTDRHYGYTF.

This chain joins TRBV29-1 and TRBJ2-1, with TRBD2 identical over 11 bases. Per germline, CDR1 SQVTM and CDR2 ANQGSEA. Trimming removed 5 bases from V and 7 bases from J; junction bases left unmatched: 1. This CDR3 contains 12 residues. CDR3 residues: CSVRTSGNEQFF. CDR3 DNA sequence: TGCAGCGTTCGGACTAGCGGGAATGAGCAGTTCTTC.

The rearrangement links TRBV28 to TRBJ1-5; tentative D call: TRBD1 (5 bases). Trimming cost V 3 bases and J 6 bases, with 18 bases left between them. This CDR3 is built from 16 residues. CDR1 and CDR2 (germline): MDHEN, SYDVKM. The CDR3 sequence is CASSFTGGVLGQPQHF. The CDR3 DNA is TGTGCCAGCAGTTTTACTGGGGGGGTACTGGGTCAGCCCCAGCATTTT.

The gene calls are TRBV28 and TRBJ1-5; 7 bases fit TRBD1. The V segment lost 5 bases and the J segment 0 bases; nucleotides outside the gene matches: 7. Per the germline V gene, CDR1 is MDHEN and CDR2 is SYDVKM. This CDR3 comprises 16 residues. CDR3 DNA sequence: TGTGCCAGCAGTCCCCCGGGACAGTTTAGCAATCAGCCCCAGCATTTT. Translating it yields CASSPPGQFSNQPQHF.

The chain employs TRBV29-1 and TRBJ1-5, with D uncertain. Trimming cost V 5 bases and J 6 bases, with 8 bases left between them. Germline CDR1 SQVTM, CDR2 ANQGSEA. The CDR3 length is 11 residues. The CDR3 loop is CSVIRFQPQHF. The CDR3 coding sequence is TGCAGCGTTATCAGGTTTCAGCCCCAGCATTTT.